The clone carrying this T cell receptor (beta chain) was seen ten or more times. No antigen is known for it. Unique molecular identifiers tagged the TCRbeta library. Each CDR3 protein gets one entry after TCRdb re-called the PCR reads with MiXCR. Of 250,000 or so distinct CDR3 sequences listed, 20% to 30% are singletons. This sample stems from a study of T-cell reconstitution after alpha-beta-depleted transplantation in children. Study observations and caveats: Several patients had high TCRbeta diversity at day 60; it came from surviving recipient T cells and thymic progenitors.

V lost 5 bases and J lost 7, with 11 bases in between. The CDR3 runs 13 residues. This TCR was sampled from a female patient under 10 years old who had a stem cell transplant for congenital amegakaryocytic thrombocytopenia, so the T cells may come from the graft donor. The chain carries TRBV12-3 or TRBV12-4 and TRBJ2-2; TRBD1 might be the D (6 bases). The sequencing used PBMCs, mostly from graft donor cells, collected 360 days after TCRalphabeta/CD19-depleted stem cell transplant. The CDR3 reads CASSPQGYGELFF. In nucleotides, the CDR3 is TGTGCCAGCAGTCCACAGGGATACGGGGAGCTGTTTTTT.